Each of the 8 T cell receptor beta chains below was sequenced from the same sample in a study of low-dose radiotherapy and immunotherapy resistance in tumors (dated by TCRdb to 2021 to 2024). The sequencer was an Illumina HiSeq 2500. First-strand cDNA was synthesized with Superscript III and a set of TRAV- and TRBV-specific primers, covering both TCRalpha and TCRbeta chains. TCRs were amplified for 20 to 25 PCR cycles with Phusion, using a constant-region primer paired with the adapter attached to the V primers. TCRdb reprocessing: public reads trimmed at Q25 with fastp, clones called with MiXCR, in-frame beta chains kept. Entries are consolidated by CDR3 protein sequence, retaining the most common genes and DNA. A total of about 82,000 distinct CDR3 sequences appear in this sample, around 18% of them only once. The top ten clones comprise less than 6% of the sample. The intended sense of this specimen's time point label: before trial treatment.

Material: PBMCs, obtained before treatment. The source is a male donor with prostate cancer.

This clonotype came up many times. The CDR3 is CASSQGVGGFGETQYF. The CDR3 nucleotides read TGCGCCAGCAGCCAAGGAGTCGGAGGTTTTGGAGAGACCCAGTACTTC. V gene TRBV4-1 combines with J gene TRBJ2-5, with D possibly matching TRBD2 (5 bases). The CDR3 covers 16 residues. The V gene's germline CDR1 is MGHRA and CDR2 YSYEKL. Deletions cut 1 base from V and 4 bases from J, with 16 bases between.

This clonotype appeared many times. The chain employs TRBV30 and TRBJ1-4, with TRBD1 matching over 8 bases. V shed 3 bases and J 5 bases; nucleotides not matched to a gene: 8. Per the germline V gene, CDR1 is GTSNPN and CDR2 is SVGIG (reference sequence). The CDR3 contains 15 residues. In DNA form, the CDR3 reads TGTGCCTGGAGCATCCCAGGGACAGGCAATGAAAAACTGTTTTTT. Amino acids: CAWSIPGTGNEKLFF.

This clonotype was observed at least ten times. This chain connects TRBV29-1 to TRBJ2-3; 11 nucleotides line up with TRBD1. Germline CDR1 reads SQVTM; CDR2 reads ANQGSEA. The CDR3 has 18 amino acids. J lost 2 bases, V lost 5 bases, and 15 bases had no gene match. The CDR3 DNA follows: TGCAGCGTTCAAGCTGTTGGGAGGACAGGGGGCCTCACAGATACGCAGTATTTT. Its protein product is CSVQAVGRTGGLTDTQYF.

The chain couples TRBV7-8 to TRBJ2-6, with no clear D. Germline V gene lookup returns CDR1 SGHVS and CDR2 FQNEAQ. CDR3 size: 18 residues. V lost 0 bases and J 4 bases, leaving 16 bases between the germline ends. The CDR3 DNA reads TGTGCCAGCAGCTTAGCGCTCTGGCAGGTGAAGGGGGCCAACGTCCTGACTTTC. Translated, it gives CASSLALWQVKGANVLTF.

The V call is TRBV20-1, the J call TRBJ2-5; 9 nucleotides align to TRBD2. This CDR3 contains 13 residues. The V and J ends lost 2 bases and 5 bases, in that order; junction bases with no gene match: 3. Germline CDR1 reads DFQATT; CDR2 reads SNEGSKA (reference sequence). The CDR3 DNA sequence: TGCAGTGCTAGACGCGGGGGGGGGGAGACCCAGTACTTC. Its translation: CSARRGGGETQYF.

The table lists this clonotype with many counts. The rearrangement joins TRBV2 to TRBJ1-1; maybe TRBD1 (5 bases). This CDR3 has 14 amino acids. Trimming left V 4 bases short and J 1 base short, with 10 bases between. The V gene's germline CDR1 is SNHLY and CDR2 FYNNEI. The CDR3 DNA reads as TGTGCCAGCAGTGGAATGACAGAGAACACTGAAGCTTTCTTT. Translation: CASSGMTENTEAFF.

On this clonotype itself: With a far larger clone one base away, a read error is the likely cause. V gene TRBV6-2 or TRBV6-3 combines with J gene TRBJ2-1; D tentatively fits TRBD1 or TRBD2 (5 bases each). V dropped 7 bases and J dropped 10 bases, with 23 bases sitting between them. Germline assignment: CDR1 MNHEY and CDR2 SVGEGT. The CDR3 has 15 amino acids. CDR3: CASTHGAGLRYEQFF. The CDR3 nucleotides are TGTGCCAGCACCCACGGGGCCGGTCTTCGCTACGAGCAGTTCTTC.

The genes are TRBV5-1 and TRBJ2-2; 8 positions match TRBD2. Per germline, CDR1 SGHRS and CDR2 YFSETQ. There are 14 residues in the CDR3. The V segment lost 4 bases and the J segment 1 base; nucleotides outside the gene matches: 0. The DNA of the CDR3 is TGCGCCAGCAGCGCGGGGGGGAACACCGGGGAGCTGTTTTTT. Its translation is CASSAGGNTGELFF.